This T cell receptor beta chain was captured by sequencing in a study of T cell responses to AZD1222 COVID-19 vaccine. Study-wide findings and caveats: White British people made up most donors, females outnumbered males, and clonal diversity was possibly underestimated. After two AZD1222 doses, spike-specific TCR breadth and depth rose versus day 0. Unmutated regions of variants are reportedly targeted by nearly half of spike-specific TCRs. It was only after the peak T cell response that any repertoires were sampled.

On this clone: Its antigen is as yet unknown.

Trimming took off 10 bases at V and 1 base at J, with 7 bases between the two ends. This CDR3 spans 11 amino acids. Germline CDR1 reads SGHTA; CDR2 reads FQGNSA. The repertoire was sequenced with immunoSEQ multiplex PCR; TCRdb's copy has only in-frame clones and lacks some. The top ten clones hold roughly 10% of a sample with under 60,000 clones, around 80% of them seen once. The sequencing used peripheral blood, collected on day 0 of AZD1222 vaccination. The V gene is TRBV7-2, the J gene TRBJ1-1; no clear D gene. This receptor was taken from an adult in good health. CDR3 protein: CANHSNTEAFF. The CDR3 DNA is TGTGCCAACCACTCGAACACTGAAGCTTTCTTT.